The rows below give T cell receptor beta chains drawn from one sample of a study of T cells in Graves' hyperthyroidism and ophthalmopathy. From the multiplex PCR reads, TCRdb called clonotypes with MiXCR, one entry per CDR3 protein. The table includes roughly 660,000 distinct CDR3 sequences, around 15% detected once. Sequenced: blood. The source of these receptors is a man between 50 and 59 years old with Graves' hyperthyroidism. Both conserved end residues are part of each CDR3. The D gene is left open where the match is weak. Expanded clones get a size class; other rows say once, few or many, or leave the size out.

many | NA | TRBJ2-2 | TRBV2 | TGTGCCAGCAGGCTGGGGCCCGGGGAGCTGTTTTTT | CASRLGPGELFF
many | TRBD1 | TRBJ2-5 | TRBV5-5 | TGTGCCAGCAGCGAGGTAAAAAGGACAGGGGGCGCGGAGACCCAGTACTTC | CASSEVKRTGGAETQYF
few | TRBD1 | TRBJ2-3 | TRBV24-1 | TGTGCCAAGTCAGGGGGTACAGATACGCAGTATTTT | CAKSGGTDTQYF
many | TRBD1 | TRBJ2-3 | TRBV6-1 | TGTGCCAGCAGTGAAAGGACATGGACAGGGCTTCGTGAAGATACGCAGTATTTT | CASSERTWTGLREDTQYF
many | NA | TRBJ1-2 | TRBV11-2 | TGTGCCAGCAGCTTAACGCTCGGGCTAGCTAACTATGGCTACACCTTC | CASSLTLGLANYGYTF
many | TRBD1 | TRBJ1-6 | TRBV12-3/TRBV12-4 | TGTGCCAGCAGCAGGACAGGAGCTGAAAGCTCCTATAATTCACCCCTCCACTTT | CASSRTGAESSYNSPLHF
few | TRBD1 | TRBJ1-5 | TRBV19 | TGTGCCAGTAGTTTGAACAGGGGGGCTATTCAGCCCCAGCATTTT | CASSLNRGAIQPQHF
few | NA | TRBJ2-1 | TRBV6-1 | TGTGCCAGCACCCGGACAGGAGGGGACTACAATGAGCAGTTCTTC | CASTRTGGDYNEQFF
few | NA | TRBJ2-3 | TRBV20-1 | TGCAGTGCTAGAGATTGGGGGGTAATTACAGATACGCAGTATTTT | CSARDWGVITDTQYF
few | NA | TRBJ1-2 | TRBV6-1 | TGTGCCAGCAAATTGACAGCTCGCTATGGCTACACCTTC | CASKLTARYGYTF
NA | TRBD2 | TRBJ2-4 | TRBV11-2 | TGTGCCAGCAGCTTAGGGCGGGAGGGCGTCAAAAACATTCAGTACTTC | CASSLGREGVKNIQYF
NA | NA | TRBJ2-7 | TRBV25-1 | TGTGCCAGCAGTGTGGGGGACTCGACCGAGCAGTACTTC | CASSVGDSTEQYF
many | TRBD1 | TRBJ1-5 | TRBV29-1 | TGCAGCGTTGAAGATTTTAGGGGACAGATAAGCTATAGCAATCAGCCCCAGCATTTT | CSVEDFRGQISYSNQPQHF
many | NA | TRBJ1-1 | TRBV7-9 | TGTGCCAGCAGCCCCTCTTGGACGATGAACACTGAAGCTTTCTTT | CASSPSWTMNTEAFF
NA | NA | TRBJ1-1 | TRBV30 | TGTGCCTGGAGTGTACAGGGTGGTACAGGGAACACTGAAGCTTTCTTT | CAWSVQGGTGNTEAFF
NA | TRBD1 | TRBJ1-1 | TRBV28 | TGTGCCAGCAGGACAGGGGGCGCAGAGAACACTGAAGCTTTCTTT | CASRTGGAENTEAFF
NA | NA | TRBJ2-7 | TRBV3-1 | TGTGCCAGCAGCCAAAATACAGGGCGCGAGCAGTACTTC | CASSQNTGREQYF
many | NA | TRBJ2-1 | TRBV28 | TGTGCCAGCAGTGCCCCAAATGAGCAGTTCTTC | CASSAPNEQFF
NA | NA | TRBJ2-4 | TRBV7-9 | TGTGCCAGCAGCTTACCAGGGTGGAAAAACATTCAGTACTTC | CASSLPGWKNIQYF
many | NA | TRBJ1-6 | TRBV27 | TGTGCCAGCAGCAACGACAGGTTCCGTTCACCCCTCCACTTT | CASSNDRFRSPLHF
NA | TRBD2 | TRBJ2-3 | TRBV15 | TGTGCCACCAGCAGAGTTGGACTAGCGGGAGTGGGAATGGAAGCGGCAGATACGCAGTATTTT | CATSRVGLAGVGMEAADTQYF
many | TRBD1 | TRBJ2-7 | TRBV10-3 | TGTGCCACCGTACAGGGGGCGGCGTACGAGCAGTACTTC | CATVQGAAYEQYF
many | NA | TRBJ2-3 | TRBV7-6 | TGTGCCAGCAGCTTAACGGGTATTAGAGATACGCAGTATTTT | CASSLTGIRDTQYF
many | TRBD1 | TRBJ1-5 | TRBV6-1 | TGTGCCAGCAGCCCGGGACAGACTTATCAGCCCCAGCATTTT | CASSPGQTYQPQHF
many | TRBD2 | TRBJ2-1 | TRBV11-2 | TGTGCCATCCCGGGGGAACCCGGACTAGCGGGAGTCCAGCAGTTCTTC | CAIPGEPGLAGVQQFF
many | TRBD2 | TRBJ2-1 | TRBV20-1 | TGCAGTGCTAGGGAACTAGCGGGAGGGCCGGATGAGCAGTTCTTC | CSARELAGGPDEQFF
NA | TRBD2 | TRBJ2-3 | TRBV12-3/TRBV12-4 | TGTGCCAGCAGTTCACTAGCGGCTACGCAGTATTTT | CASSSLAATQYF
many | TRBD2 | TRBJ2-7 | TRBV7-9 | TGTGCCAGCAGCTACCGGGGAGGACTAGCGGGAGTGCGCGAGCAGTACTTC | CASSYRGGLAGVREQYF
many | NA | TRBJ2-5 | TRBV19 | TGTGCCAGTAGTATTGATGTGGAGACCCAGTACTTC | CASSIDVETQYF
NA | TRBD1 | TRBJ1-2 | TRBV19 | TGTGCCAGTAAACTACAGGGGACTAACTATGGCTACACCTTC | CASKLQGTNYGYTF
few | TRBD1 | TRBJ1-1 | TRBV18 | TGTGCCAGCTTGCCCGACAGGGCCGGAACTGAAGCTTTCTTT | CASLPDRAGTEAFF
many | NA | TRBJ1-2 | TRBV28 | TGTGCCAGCAGCCGGAGATCCTATGGCTACACCTTC | CASSRRSYGYTF
NA | NA | TRBJ2-1 | TRBV6-2/TRBV6-3 | TGTGCCAGCACCCGGGACGGTACCTACAATGAGCAGCTCTTC | CASTRDGTYNEQLF
NA | NA | TRBJ1-1 | TRBV20-1 | TGCAGTGCTAGAATTATGATGGGGATGAACACTGAAGCTTTCTTT | CSARIMMGMNTEAFF
NA | NA | TRBJ2-6 | TRBV27 | TGTGCCAGCAGTCTCCGTTGGGGTAGCTCTGGGGCCAACGTCCTGACTTTC | CASSLRWGSSGANVLTF
NA | NA | TRBJ1-1 | TRBV7-3 | TGTGCCAGCAGACTACAAAGAAGCACTGAAGCTTTCTTT | CASRLQRSTEAFF
many | NA | TRBJ1-1 | TRBV6-2/TRBV6-3 | TGTGCCAGCAGTTACTCGGAATTGAACACTGAAGCTTTCTTT | CASSYSELNTEAFF
few | NA | TRBJ2-3 | TRBV10-3 | TGTGCCATCAGTGCAGACACAGATACGCAGTATTTT | CAISADTDTQYF
many | NA | TRBJ1-1 | TRBV12-3/TRBV12-4 | TGTGCCAGCATCCTAGGGGGTTCCATCCCTGAAGCTTTCTTT | CASILGGSIPEAFF
few | NA | TRBJ1-4 | TRBV28 | TGTGCCAGCAGCGTACCGTCCGGGACCGCGCGGGAAAAACTGTTTTTT | CASSVPSGTAREKLFF
many | NA | TRBJ2-5 | TRBV28 | TGTGCCAGCAGTTTATTGATCGGCGTTCGAGAGACCCAGTACTTC | CASSLLIGVRETQYF
few | NA | TRBJ1-2 | TRBV10-3 | TGTGCCATCAGTGAGTCGGGGAGCTACACCTTC | CAISESGSYTF
many | TRBD1 | TRBJ1-1 | TRBV6-6 | TGTGCCAGCAGTTATTCCTTGGGGACAGTCAACACTGAAGCTTTCTTT | CASSYSLGTVNTEAFF
many | TRBD2 | TRBJ2-1 | TRBV20-1 | TGCAGTGCTAGAGACTCTAGCGGGATTACCTACAATGAGCAGTTCTTC | CSARDSSGITYNEQFF
many | NA | TRBJ2-5 | TRBV29-1 | TGCAGCGTTCCCGTTGAACGGGGGCAAGAGACCCAGTACTTC | CSVPVERGQETQYF
many | TRBD1 | TRBJ1-1 | TRBV7-9 | TGTGCCAGCAGCGTACTGACAGGGGGCAGTACTGAAGCTTTCTTT | CASSVLTGGSTEAFF
NA | NA | TRBJ1-5 | TRBV5-8 | TGTGCCAGCAGCTTGGTTTTTGGGAGGATGCCCCAGCATTTT | CASSLVFGRMPQHF